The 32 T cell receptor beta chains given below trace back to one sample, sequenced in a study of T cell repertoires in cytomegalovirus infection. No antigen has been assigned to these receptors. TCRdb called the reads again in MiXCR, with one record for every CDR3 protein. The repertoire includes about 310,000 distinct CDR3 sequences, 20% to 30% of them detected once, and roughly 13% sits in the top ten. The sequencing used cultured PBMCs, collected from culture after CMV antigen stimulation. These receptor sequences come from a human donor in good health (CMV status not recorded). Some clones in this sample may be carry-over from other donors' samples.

CDR3 region: CASSLTLAGPPYNEQFF. In DNA form, the CDR3 reads TGTGCCAGCAGTTTAACGTTAGCGGGACCCCCCTACAATGAGCAGTTCTTC. J is TRBJ2-1 and V is TRBV6-8, with 8 bases that match TRBD2. This CDR3 comprises 17 residues. The trim removed 4 bases at V and 2 bases at J, leaving 10 bases unmatched. Germline lookup yields CDR1 MNHGY and CDR2 SAAAGT.

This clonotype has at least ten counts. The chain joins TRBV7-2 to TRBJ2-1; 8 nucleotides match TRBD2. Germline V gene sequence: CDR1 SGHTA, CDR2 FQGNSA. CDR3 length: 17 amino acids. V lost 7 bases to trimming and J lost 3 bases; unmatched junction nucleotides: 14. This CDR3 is CASTLYLSSGHYNEQFF. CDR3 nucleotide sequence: TGTGCCAGCACCCTTTACTTGTCTAGCGGGCACTACAATGAGCAGTTCTTC. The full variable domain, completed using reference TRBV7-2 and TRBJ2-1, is GAGVSQSPSNKVTEKGKDVELRCDPISGHTALYWYRQSLGQGLEFLIYFQGNSAPDKSGLPSDRFSAERTGGSVSTLTIQRTQQEDSAVYLCASTLYLSSGHYNEQFFGPGTRLTVL.

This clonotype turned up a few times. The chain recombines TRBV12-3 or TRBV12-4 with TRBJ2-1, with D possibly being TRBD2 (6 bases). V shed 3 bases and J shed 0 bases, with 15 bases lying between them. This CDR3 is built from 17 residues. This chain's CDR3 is CASSFSLGGSSYNEQFF. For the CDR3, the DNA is TGTGCCAGCAGTTTTAGTCTTGGGGGGAGCTCCTACAATGAGCAGTTCTTC.

CDR3 protein: CASRTGQGRETQYF. The DNA of the CDR3 is TGCGCCAGCAGGACGGGACAGGGAAGGGAGACCCAGTACTTC. This chain joins TRBV5-1 and TRBJ2-5; TRBD1 matches 9 bases. With V trimmed by 5 bases and J by 5 bases, 7 bases remained unmatched. Germline CDR1 reads SGHRS; CDR2 reads YFSETQ. The CDR3 extends over 14 amino acids.

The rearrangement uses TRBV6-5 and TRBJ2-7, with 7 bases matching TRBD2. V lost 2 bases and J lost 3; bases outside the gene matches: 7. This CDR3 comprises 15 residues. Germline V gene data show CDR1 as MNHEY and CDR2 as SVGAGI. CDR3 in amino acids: CASSYGASGLYEQYV. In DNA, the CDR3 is TGTGCCAGCAGTTACGGGGCTAGCGGCCTCTACGAGCAGTACGTC.

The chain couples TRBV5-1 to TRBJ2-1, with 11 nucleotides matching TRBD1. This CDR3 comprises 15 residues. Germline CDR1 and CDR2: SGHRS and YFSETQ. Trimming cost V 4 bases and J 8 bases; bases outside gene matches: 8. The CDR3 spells CASSPGQGDSYEQFF. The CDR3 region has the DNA TGCGCCAGCAGCCCGGGACAGGGGGATTCCTATGAGCAGTTCTTC.

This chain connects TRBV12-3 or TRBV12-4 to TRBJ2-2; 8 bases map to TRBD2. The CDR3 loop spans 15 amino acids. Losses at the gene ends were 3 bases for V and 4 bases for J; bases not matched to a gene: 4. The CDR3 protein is CASSLREAGTGELFF. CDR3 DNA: TGTGCCAGCAGTTTGCGGGAGGCGGGCACCGGGGAGCTGTTTTTT.

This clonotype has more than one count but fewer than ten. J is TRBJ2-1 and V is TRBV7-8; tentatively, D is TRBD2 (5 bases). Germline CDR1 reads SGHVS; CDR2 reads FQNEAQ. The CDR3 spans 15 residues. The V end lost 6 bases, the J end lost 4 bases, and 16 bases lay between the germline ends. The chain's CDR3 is CASRSFAGPYNEQFF. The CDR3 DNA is TGTGCCAGCAGATCCTTCGCGGGTCCTTACAATGAGCAGTTCTTC. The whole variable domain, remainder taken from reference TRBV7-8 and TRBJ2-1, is GAGVSQSPRYKVAKRGQDVALRCDPISGHVSLFWYQQALGQGPEFLTYFQNEAQLDKSGLPSDRFFAERPEGSVSTLKIQRTQQEDSAVYLCASRSFAGPYNEQFFGPGTRLTVL.

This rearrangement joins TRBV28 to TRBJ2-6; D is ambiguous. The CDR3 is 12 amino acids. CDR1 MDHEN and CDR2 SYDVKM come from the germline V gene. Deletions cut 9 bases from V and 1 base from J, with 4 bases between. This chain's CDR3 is CASLSGANVLTF. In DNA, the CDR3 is TGTGCCAGTCTTTCTGGGGCCAACGTCCTGACTTTC.

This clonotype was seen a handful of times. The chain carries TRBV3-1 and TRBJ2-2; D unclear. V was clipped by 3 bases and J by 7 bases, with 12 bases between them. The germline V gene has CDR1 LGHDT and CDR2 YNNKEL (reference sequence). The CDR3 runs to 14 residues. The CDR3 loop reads CASSHNALVGELFF. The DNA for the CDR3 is TGTGCCAGCAGCCACAATGCGCTAGTCGGGGAGCTGTTTTTT.

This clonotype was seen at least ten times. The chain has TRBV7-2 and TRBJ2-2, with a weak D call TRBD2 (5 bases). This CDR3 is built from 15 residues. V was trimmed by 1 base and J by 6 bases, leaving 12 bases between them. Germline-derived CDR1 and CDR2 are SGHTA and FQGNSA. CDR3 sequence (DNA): TGTGCCAGCAGCTTAGGACTACCAACCCCCGGGGAGCTGTTTTTT. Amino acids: CASSLGLPTPGELFF.

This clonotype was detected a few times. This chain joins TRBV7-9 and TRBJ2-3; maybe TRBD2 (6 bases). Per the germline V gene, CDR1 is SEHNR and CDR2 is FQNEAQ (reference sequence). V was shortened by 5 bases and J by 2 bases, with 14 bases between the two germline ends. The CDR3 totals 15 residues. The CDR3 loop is CASSPPTGATDTQYF. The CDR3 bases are TGTGCCAGCAGCCCCCCAACGGGAGCCACAGATACGCAGTATTTT.

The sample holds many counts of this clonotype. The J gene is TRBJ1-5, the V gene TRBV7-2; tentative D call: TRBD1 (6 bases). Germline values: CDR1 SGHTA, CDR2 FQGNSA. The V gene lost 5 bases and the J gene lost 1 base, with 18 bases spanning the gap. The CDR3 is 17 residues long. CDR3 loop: CASSPQKRGGSNQPQHF. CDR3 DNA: TGTGCCAGCAGCCCCCAAAAGAGAGGGGGGAGCAATCAGCCCCAGCATTTT.

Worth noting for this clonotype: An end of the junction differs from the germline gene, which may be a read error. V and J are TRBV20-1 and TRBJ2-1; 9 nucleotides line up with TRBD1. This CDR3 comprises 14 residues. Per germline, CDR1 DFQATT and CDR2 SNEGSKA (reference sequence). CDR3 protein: CSAGEGTGLNEQFF. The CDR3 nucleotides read TGCAGTGCTGGAGAGGGGACAGGGCTCAATGAGCAGTTCTTC.

CDR3 sequence (DNA): TGTGCCAGCAGCTTGGCGGGAGATGTGAATGAGCAGTTCTTC. Translating gives CASSLAGDVNEQFF. V and J are TRBV7-9 and TRBJ2-1; 7 nucleotides align to TRBD2. The CDR3 has 14 residues. The V segment lost 3 bases and the J segment 7 bases; nucleotides outside the gene matches: 6. CDR1 and CDR2 from the germline V gene are SEHNR and FQNEAQ (reference sequence). Based on the CDR3 plus reference TRBV7-9 and TRBJ2-1, the full variable domain is DTGVSQNPRHKITKRGQNVTFRCDPISEHNRLYWYRQTLGQGPEFLTYFQNEAQLEKSRLLSDRFSAERPKGSFSTLEIQRTEQGDSAMYLCASSLAGDVNEQFFGPGTRLTVL.

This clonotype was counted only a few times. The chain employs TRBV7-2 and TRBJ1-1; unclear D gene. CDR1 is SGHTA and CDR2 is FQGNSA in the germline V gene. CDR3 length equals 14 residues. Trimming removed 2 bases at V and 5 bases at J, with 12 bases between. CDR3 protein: CASSLRTGTTEAFF. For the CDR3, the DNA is TGTGCCAGCAGCTTACGGACGGGAACGACTGAAGCTTTCTTT.

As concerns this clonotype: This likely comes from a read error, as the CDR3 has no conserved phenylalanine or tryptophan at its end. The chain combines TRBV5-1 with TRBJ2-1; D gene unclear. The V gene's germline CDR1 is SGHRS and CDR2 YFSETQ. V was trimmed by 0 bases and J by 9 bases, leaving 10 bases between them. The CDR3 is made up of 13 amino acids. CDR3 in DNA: TGCGCCAGCAGCTTGGTTTGGGTGGGTGAGCAGTTCGTC. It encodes CASSLVWVGEQFV.

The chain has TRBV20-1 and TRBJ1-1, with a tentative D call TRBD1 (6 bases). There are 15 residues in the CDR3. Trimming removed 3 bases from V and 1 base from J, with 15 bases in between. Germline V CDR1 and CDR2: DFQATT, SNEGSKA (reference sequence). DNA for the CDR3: TGCAGTGCTAGGGAACGGGGGGCCGGGAACACTGAAGCTTTCTTT. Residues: CSARERGAGNTEAFF.

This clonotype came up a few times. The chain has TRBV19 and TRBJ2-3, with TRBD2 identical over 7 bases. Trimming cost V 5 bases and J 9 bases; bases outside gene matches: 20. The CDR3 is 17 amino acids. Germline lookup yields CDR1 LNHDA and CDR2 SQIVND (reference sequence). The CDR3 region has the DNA TGTGCCAGTAGTCTGGACTATGAGCGGGGTGGGTTGAGGACGCAGTATTTT. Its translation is CASSLDYERGGLRTQYF.

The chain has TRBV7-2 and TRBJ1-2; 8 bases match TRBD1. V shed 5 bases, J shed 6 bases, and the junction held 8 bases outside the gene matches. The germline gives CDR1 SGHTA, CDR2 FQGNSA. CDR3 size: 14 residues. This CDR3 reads CASSTYRGENGYTF. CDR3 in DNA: TGTGCCAGCAGCACATACAGGGGGGAGAATGGCTACACCTTC.

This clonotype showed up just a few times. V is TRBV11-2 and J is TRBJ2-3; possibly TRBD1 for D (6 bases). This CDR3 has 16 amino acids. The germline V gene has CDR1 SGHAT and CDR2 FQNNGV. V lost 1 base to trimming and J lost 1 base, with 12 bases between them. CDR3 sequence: CASSLAPGQRTDTQYF. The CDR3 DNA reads TGTGCCAGCAGCTTAGCACCGGGACAACGCACAGATACGCAGTATTTT.

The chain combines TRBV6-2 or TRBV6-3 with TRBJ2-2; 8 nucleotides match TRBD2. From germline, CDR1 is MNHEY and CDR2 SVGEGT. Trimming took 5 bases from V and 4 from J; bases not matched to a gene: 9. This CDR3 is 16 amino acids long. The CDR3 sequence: CASSKPSGSGTGELFF. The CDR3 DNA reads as TGTGCCAGCAGTAAACCTAGCGGGTCGGGCACCGGGGAGCTGTTTTTT.

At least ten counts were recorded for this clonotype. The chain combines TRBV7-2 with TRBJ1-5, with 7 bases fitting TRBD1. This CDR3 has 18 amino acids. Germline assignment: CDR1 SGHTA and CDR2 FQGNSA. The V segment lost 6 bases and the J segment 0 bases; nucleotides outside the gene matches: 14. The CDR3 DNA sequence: TGTGCCAGCAGGGAACGGACAGGTCCCCTAATTAGCAATCAGCCCCAGCATTTT. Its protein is CASRERTGPLISNQPQHF.

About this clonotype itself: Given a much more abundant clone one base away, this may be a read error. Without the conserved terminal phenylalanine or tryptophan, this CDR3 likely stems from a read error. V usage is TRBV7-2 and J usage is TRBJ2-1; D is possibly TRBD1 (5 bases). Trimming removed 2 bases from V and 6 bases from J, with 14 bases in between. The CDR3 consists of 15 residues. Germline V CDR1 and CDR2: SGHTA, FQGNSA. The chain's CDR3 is CASSLMLQVGNEQFC. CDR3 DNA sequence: TGTGCCAGCAGCTTAATGTTACAGGTGGGCAATGAGCAGTTCTGC.

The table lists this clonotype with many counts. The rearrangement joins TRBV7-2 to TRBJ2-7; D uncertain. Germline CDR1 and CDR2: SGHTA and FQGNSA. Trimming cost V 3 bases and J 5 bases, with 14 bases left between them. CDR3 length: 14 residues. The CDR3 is CASSFSTPVNEQYF. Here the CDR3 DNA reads TGTGCCAGCAGCTTTAGTACCCCGGTGAACGAGCAGTACTTC. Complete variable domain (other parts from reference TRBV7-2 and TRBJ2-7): GAGVSQSPSNKVTEKGKDVELRCDPISGHTALYWYRQSLGQGLEFLIYFQGNSAPDKSGLPSDRFSAERTGGSVSTLTIQRTQQEDSAVYLCASSFSTPVNEQYFGPGTRLTVT.

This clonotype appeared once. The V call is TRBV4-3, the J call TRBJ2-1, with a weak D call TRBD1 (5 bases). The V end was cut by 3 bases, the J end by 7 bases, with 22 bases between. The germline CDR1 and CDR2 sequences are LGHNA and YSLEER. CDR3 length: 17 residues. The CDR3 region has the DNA TGCGCCAGCAGCCACTACCTGACAAGGGGCACGGTAAATGAGCAGTTCTTC. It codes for CASSHYLTRGTVNEQFF.

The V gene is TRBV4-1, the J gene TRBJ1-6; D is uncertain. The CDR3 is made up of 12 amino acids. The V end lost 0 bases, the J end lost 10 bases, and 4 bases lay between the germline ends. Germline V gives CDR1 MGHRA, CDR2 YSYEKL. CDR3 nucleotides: TGCGCCAGCAGCCAAGATGTCTCACCCCTCCACTTT. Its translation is CASSQDVSPLHF.

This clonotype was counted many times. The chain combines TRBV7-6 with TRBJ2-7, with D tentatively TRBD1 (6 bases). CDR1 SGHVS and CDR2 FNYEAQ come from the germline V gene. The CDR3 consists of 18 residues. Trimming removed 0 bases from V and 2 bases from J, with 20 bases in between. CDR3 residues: CASSLADLGDKSPYEQYF. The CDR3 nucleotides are TGTGCCAGCAGCTTAGCGGATTTGGGGGACAAGTCGCCCTACGAGCAGTACTTC. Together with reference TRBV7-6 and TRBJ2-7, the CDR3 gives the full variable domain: GAGVSQSPRYKVTKRGQDVALRCDPISGHVSLYWYRQALGQGPEFLTYFNYEAQQDKSGLPNDRFSAERPEGSISTLTIQRTEQRDSAMYRCASSLADLGDKSPYEQYFGPGTRLTVT.

The CDR3 sequence is CASSQPLPGQGGRETQYF. CDR3 DNA sequence: TGCGCCAGCAGTCAACCGCTGCCGGGACAGGGGGGGAGAGAGACCCAGTACTTC. This chain connects TRBV23-1 to TRBJ2-5; TRBD1 agrees at 11 bases. TRBV23-1 is assigned to the ORF class and has an uncertain function. V lost 2 bases and J lost 4; bases outside the gene matches: 12. The CDR3 covers 18 residues.

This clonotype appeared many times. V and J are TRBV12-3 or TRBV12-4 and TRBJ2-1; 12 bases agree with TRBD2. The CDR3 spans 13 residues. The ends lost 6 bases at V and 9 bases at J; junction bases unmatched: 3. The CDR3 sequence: CASSGLAGFEQFF. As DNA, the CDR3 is TGTGCCAGCAGCGGACTAGCGGGATTTGAGCAGTTCTTC.

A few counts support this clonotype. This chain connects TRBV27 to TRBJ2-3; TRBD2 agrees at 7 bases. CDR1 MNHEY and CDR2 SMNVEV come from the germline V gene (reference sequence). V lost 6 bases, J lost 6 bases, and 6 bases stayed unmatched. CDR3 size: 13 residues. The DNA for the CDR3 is TGTGCCAGCAGAGAACTAGCGCTGGATACGCAGTATTTT. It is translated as CASRELALDTQYF.

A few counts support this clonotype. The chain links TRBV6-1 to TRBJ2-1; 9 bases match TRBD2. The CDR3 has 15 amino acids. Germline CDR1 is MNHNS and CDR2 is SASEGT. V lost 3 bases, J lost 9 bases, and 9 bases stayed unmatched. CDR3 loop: CASSDNLAGSTEQFF. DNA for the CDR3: TGTGCCAGCAGTGATAACCTAGCGGGATCAACTGAGCAGTTCTTC.